The following is a TCR beta chain sequence with its context. Its antigen is unidentified. Sequencing used immunoSEQ multiplex PCR; TCRdb keeps in-frame clones, though not all of them. The sample shows around 78,000 clones, roughly 90% of them seen only once. This record comes from a study of T cell responses to AZD1222 COVID-19 vaccine. General observations from the study: Researchers took repertoire samples only after the peak T cell response had come. Spike-specific TCRs gained breadth and depth after people received two AZD1222 doses. Only six people who got AZD1222 tested seropositive at baseline.

The sequenced sample was peripheral blood, obtained 28 days after the second AZD1222 dose. This TCR derives from an adult who received the AZD1222 COVID-19 vaccine.

CDR3 amino acids: CASPRDLRSSPLHF. In DNA form, the CDR3 reads TGTGCCAGTCCGCGGGACCTAAGGAGTTCACCCCTCCACTTT. The genes are TRBV19 and TRBJ1-6; D is perhaps TRBD1 (5 bases). There are 14 residues in the CDR3. Germline lookup yields CDR1 LNHDA and CDR2 SQIVND (reference sequence). V gave up 8 bases and J gave up 9 bases, with 17 bases separating them.